Below, 4 T cell receptor beta chains from the same sample are listed, as sequenced in a study of T cells in Graves' hyperthyroidism and ophthalmopathy. Amplification yielded TCR beta CDR3 regions, with RNA transcripts as the source. A set of HTBI primers served as the primers for a first-round RT-PCR of the TCR CDR3. MiXCR, run by TCRdb on the multiplex PCR reads, gives a single entry per CDR3 protein. The sample contains 350,000 or so distinct CDR3 sequences, roughly 21% of which appear only once. The sample consisted of blood. The receptors were gathered from a woman aged 50 to 65 with Graves' hyperthyroidism.

This clonotype was seen ten or more times. The V call is TRBV28, the J call TRBJ2-7; possible D gene TRBD1, 5 bases. Germline V gene lookup returns CDR1 MDHEN and CDR2 SYDVKM. The CDR3 has 14 amino acids. V lost 6 bases, J lost 2 bases, and 14 bases lay in between. The CDR3 nucleotides read TGTGCCAGCAGGTTGGGCAGGGCCCCCTACGAGCAGTACTTC. Residues: CASRLGRAPYEQYF.

This clonotype was counted many times. V usage is TRBV6-2 or TRBV6-3 and J usage is TRBJ1-2, with D possibly TRBD1 on 5 matching bases. This CDR3 is built from 14 residues. The germline V gene encodes CDR1 MNHEY and CDR2 SVGEGT. The V gene lost 3 bases and the J gene lost 1 base, with 9 bases spanning the gap. CDR3 DNA sequence: TGTGCCAGCAGTTATGGGACGTATAACTATGGCTACACCTTC. Amino acid sequence: CASSYGTYNYGYTF.

The J gene is TRBJ2-1, the V gene TRBV11-2; D remains unclear. Trimming shortened V by 5 bases and J by 7 bases, and 15 bases separated the two germline ends. This CDR3 spans 14 amino acids. In germline, CDR1 is SGHAT, CDR2 FQNNGV. CDR3 protein: CASSDHLPRNEQFF. CDR3 coding DNA: TGTGCCAGCAGCGACCACCTCCCCCGGAATGAGCAGTTCTTC.

The J gene is TRBJ1-6, the V gene TRBV30; the D is unclear. CDR3 length equals 18 residues. The ends were cut back, 3 bases at V and 0 bases at J, with 18 bases in the middle. Germline V lookup: CDR1 GTSNPN, CDR2 SVGIG (reference sequence). The CDR3 bases are TGTGCCTGGAGCAGGACGGAGTCCCTTAGCTCCTATAATTCACCCCTCCACTTT. Protein sequence: CAWSRTESLSSYNSPLHF.